A selection of T cell receptor beta chains follows, all from one sample in a study of blood T cell repertoires in COVID-19. The repertoire was sequenced with immunoSEQ multiplex PCR; TCRdb's copy has only in-frame clones and lacks some. The data show 140,000 or so clones, 65% to 85% seen once. The sequenced sample was peripheral blood. Receptor source: a woman between 50 and 59 years old with acute or convalescent COVID-19. Each CDR3 is given with its conserved first and last residue. Fields, in order: J gene, V gene, D gene, clone size, CDR3 DNA, CDR3 protein. A D gene is named only where the DNA matches it firmly. A row's size may be missing; if present it is once, few, many or a size class.

>TRBJ2-7|TRBV9|.|.
TGTGCCAGCAGCGTAGTATTTAACTCCTACGAGCAGTACTTC
CASSVVFNSYEQYF
>TRBJ1-5|TRBV7-8|TRBD1|.
TGTGCCAGCAGCCCGGGACAGGGGGCGGGCAGCAATCAGCCCCAGCATTTT
CASSPGQGAGSNQPQHF
>TRBJ2-1|TRBV10-3|.|.
TGTGCCATCAGTGACTCCCGGGGGATGGATGAGCAGTTCTTC
CAISDSRGMDEQFF
>TRBJ2-2|TRBV19|.|.
TGTGCCAGTACTCGGGATTTGAAGGGGGTCACCGGGGAGCTGTTTTTT
CASTRDLKGVTGELFF
>TRBJ1-4|TRBV5-5|.|.
TGTGCCAGCAGCTTCCAGGGGCGAGATGAAAAACTGTTTTTT
CASSFQGRDEKLFF
>TRBJ1-5|TRBV6-5|.|.
TGTGCCAGCAGTTATGGGGCAGGGGATCAGCCCCAGCATTTT
CASSYGAGDQPQHF
>TRBJ1-1|TRBV28|.|.
TGTGCCAGCAGTTTATCTGGACTGCCGAACACTGAAGCTTTCTTT
CASSLSGLPNTEAFF
>TRBJ1-4|TRBV5-6|.|.
TGTGCCAGCAGCTTGCCGGGGACTAATGAAAAACTGTTTTTT
CASSLPGTNEKLFF
>TRBJ2-3|TRBV28|.|.
TGTGCCAGTGAAACGGCCGCCAGGGATACGCAGTATTTT
CASETAARDTQYF
>TRBJ2-1|TRBV4-3|.|.
TGCGCCAGCAGCCAAGATATGGCCACCAATGAGCAGTTCTTC
CASSQDMATNEQFF
>TRBJ2-1|TRBV2|TRBD2|once
TGTGCCGCCAAGGCTTTGCGGGAGGGGCGGTTCTTC
CAAKALREGRFF
>TRBJ2-5|TRBV28|TRBD1|.
TGTGCCAGCAGGAATGACAGGGCCCCACAAGAGACCCAGTACTTC
CASRNDRAPQETQYF
>TRBJ2-5|TRBV19|TRBD1|.
TGTGCCAGTAGTATCGGGACAGCACAAGAGACCCAGTACTTC
CASSIGTAQETQYF
>TRBJ2-2|TRBV2|.|.
TGTGCCAGCAGTCTCTCGACTGGCACCGGGGAGCTGTTTTTT
CASSLSTGTGELFF
>TRBJ1-4|TRBV3-1/TRBV3-2|.|once
TGTGCCAGCAGCCAAGTTGGGTCGGGGATTGGAAGGAGTGAAAAACTGTTTTTT
CASSQVGSGIGRSEKLFF
>TRBJ1-2|TRBV6-5|TRBD1|.
TGTGCCAGCGGGGTTATGGAACAGGGGGCATATGGCTACACCTTC
CASGVMEQGAYGYTF
>TRBJ2-3|TRBV27|TRBD1|.
TGTGCCAGCAGAAAAGGGGGCGTGGATACGCAGTATTTT
CASRKGGVDTQYF
>TRBJ2-3|TRBV29-1|TRBD1|few
TGCAGTTACGAACAGGGGGCGGGAGATACGCAGTATTTT
CSYEQGAGDTQYF
>TRBJ1-2|TRBV19|TRBD1|.
TGTGCCAGTAGTCGCAACGAACCAGGGACAGGGGGCGCGGGTGGCTACACCTTC
CASSRNEPGTGGAGGYTF
>TRBJ2-5|TRBV30|TRBD2|.
TGTGCCTGGAGCTTCTGGACTAGCTCGGAGACCCAGTACTTC
CAWSFWTSSETQYF
>TRBJ1-2|TRBV12-3/TRBV12-4|.|.
TGTGCCAGCAGTTTGTTGAGAAACGGTGGCTACACCTTC
CASSLLRNGGYTF
>TRBJ1-5|TRBV6-2/TRBV6-3|.|.
TGTGCCAGCAGTTTAACCCTACAGCCCCAGCATTTT
CASSLTLQPQHF
>TRBJ1-2|TRBV19|.|.
TGTGCCAGTAGCCCCCGTCCCGAGGGTGCGGGAGGCTATGGCTACACCTTC
CASSPRPEGAGGYGYTF
>TRBJ1-2|TRBV12-3/TRBV12-4|.|.
TGTGCCAGCAGCCGACAGCGCAACTATGGCTACACCTTC
CASSRQRNYGYTF
>TRBJ2-1|TRBV5-1|.|.
TGCGCCAGCAGCTTTCCGAGCCCCTACAATGAGCAGTTCTTC
CASSFPSPYNEQFF
>TRBJ2-1|TRBV6-2/TRBV6-3|.|few
TGTGCCAGCAGTCAGGGGACTAAGCAGTTCTTC
CASSQGTKQFF
>TRBJ2-5|TRBV5-1|.|once
TGCGCCAGCAGCCCTTCCGTACAAACCCAAGAGACCCAGTACTTC
CASSPSVQTQETQYF
>TRBJ1-2|TRBV29-1|.|once
TGCAGCGTTGAGTCACAGACCTATGGCTACACCTTC
CSVESQTYGYTF
>TRBJ1-6|TRBV4-3|.|few
TGCGCCAGCAGCCCCCTGGCAGGCCTGTTTAATTCACCCCTCCACTTT
CASSPLAGLFNSPLHF
>TRBJ2-1|TRBV6-5|.|.
TGTGCCAGCAGTTACTCGAGAGGGCTCGACAATGAGCAGTTCTTC
CASSYSRGLDNEQFF
>TRBJ1-2|TRBV2|.|.
TGTGCCAGCAGTGAAAAGGGGGAGGGCTATGGCTACACCTTC
CASSEKGEGYGYTF
>TRBJ2-3|TRBV24-1|.|.
TGTGCCACCAGTGGGGACATCACAGATACGCAGTATTTT
CATSGDITDTQYF